The 28 T cell receptor beta chains listed next were all sequenced from one sample in a study of cytomegalovirus exposure and HLA in healthy donors. The PCR had 60 Vbeta and 13 Jbeta primers. TCRdb's copy holds only in-frame clones and misses some; the assay was immunoSEQ multiplex PCR. The sample has some 130,000 clones, around 80% seen once. Sequenced sample: PBMCs. The receptor source for this set is a man aged 35-49 years in good health and CMV-seropositive.

V usage is TRBV6-1 and J usage is TRBJ2-7, with a weak D call TRBD1 (5 bases). Trimming left V 2 bases short and J 3 bases short, with 8 bases between. The CDR3 sequence is 13 residues long. CDR1 is MNHNS, CDR2 SASEGT, per germline. The CDR3 spells CASSESRGYEQYF. CDR3 in DNA: TGTGCCAGCAGTGAATCTAGGGGCTACGAGCAGTACTTC.

The chain couples TRBV5-4 to TRBJ2-5; tentatively, D is TRBD1 (6 bases). TRBJ2-7 explains the end of the DNA better; the J call may be wrong. CDR1 SGHNT and CDR2 YYREEE come from the germline V gene (reference sequence). This CDR3 comprises 15 residues. The chain's CDR3 is CASSPRTGTLYEQYF. CDR3 bases: TGTGCCAGCAGCCCCCGGACCGGGACACTCTACGAGCAGTACTTC.

The chain carries TRBV18 and TRBJ2-2; D possibly corresponds to TRBD2 (6 bases). This CDR3 spans 16 amino acids. Germline CDR1 is KGHSH and CDR2 is LQKENI. V was cut by 2 bases and J by 4 bases, with 14 bases left in between. The CDR3 reads CASSPGLAWSTGELFF. As DNA, the CDR3 is TGTGCCAGCTCACCAGGCCTAGCGTGGAGCACCGGGGAGCTGTTTTTT. The whole variable domain, filled in from reference TRBV18 and TRBJ2-2, reads NAGVMQNPRHLVRRRGQEARLRCSPMKGHSHVYWYRQLPEEGLKFMVYLQKENIIDESGMPKERFSAEFPKEGPSILRIQQVVRGDSAAYFCASSPGLAWSTGELFFGEGSRLTVL.

This clone was recorded a few times. This chain links TRBV18 with TRBJ2-5; 9 nucleotides agree with TRBD1. This CDR3 spans 15 amino acids. V dropped 0 bases and J dropped 5; count of bases not matched to a gene: 4. CDR1 KGHSH and CDR2 LQKENI come from the germline V gene. CDR3 residues: CASSPPDRGGETQYF. In DNA, the CDR3 is TGTGCCAGCTCACCACCGGACAGGGGCGGCGAGACCCAGTACTTC.

The chain employs TRBV5-4 and TRBJ1-6, with 7 bases lining up with TRBD1. Germline CDR1 SGHNT, CDR2 YYREEE (reference sequence). Unmatched junction bases numbered 4, after V lost 5 bases and J lost 5 bases. This CDR3 has 14 residues. The CDR3 DNA reads as TGTGCCAGCAGATCACAGGGGAATAATTCACCCCTCCACTTT. Translation: CASRSQGNNSPLHF.

The V gene is TRBV19, the J gene TRBJ1-1; 7 bases match TRBD1. This CDR3 has 15 amino acids. The trim removed 6 bases at V and 0 bases at J, leaving 7 bases unmatched. CDR1 is LNHDA, CDR2 SQIVND, per germline (reference sequence). Here the CDR3 DNA reads TGTGCCAGTAGGGGTAGGGACAGCGTGAACACTGAAGCTTTCTTT. It translates to CASRGRDSVNTEAFF.

The chain recombines TRBV19 with TRBJ2-2; 9 nucleotides match TRBD2. This CDR3 has 15 amino acids. J gave up 5 bases and V 3 bases, and 4 bases lay outside the gene matches. Germline loops: CDR1 LNHDA, CDR2 SQIVND (reference sequence). In nucleotides, the CDR3 is TGTGCCAGTAGTATGGCGGGAGGGATAACCGGGGAGCTGTTTTTT. Its protein is CASSMAGGITGELFF.

The chain carries TRBV6-6 and TRBJ2-3, with 9 nucleotides matching TRBD2. The V and J ends lost 7 bases and 6 bases, in that order; junction bases with no gene match: 8. Germline values: CDR1 MNHNY, CDR2 SVGAGI (reference sequence). The CDR3 extends over 14 amino acids. The CDR3 loop reads CASKLAGVVDTQYF. In DNA, the CDR3 is TGTGCCAGCAAGTTAGCGGGAGTCGTTGATACGCAGTATTTT.

The rearrangement uses TRBV11-2 and TRBJ2-3; 8 bases match TRBD1. This CDR3 contains 15 residues. V gave up 0 bases and J gave up 5 bases; unmatched junction bases: 4. Per the germline V gene, CDR1 is SGHAT and CDR2 is FQNNGV. The CDR3 DNA sequence: TGTGCCAGCAGCTTAGAGACAGGGGCAGGAGATACGCAGTATTTT. It translates to CASSLETGAGDTQYF.

The chain is built from TRBV2 and TRBJ2-1; TRBD2 aligns across 8 bases. CDR1 is SNHLY, CDR2 FYNNEI, per germline. The CDR3 length is 15 residues. The ends lost 5 bases at V and 5 bases at J; junction bases unmatched: 8. CDR3 coding DNA: TGTGCCAGCAGTCTAAGACTAGCGAGCCACAATGAGCAGTTCTTC. Amino acids: CASSLRLASHNEQFF.

The gene calls are TRBV9 and TRBJ1-2, with 9 bases identical to TRBD1. Trimming cost V 3 bases and J 4 bases; bases outside gene matches: 7. Per the germline V gene, CDR1 is SGDLS and CDR2 is YYNGEE. There are 15 residues in the CDR3. CDR3 nucleotide sequence: TGTGCCAGCAGCGCTTTACAGGGGGCAGTCTATGGCTACACCTTC. Translated: CASSALQGAVYGYTF.

The chain employs TRBV19 and TRBJ2-1; 13 nucleotides align to TRBD2. This CDR3 is 15 amino acids long. After removal of 8 bases from V and 8 bases from J, the junction contained 9 bases not matched to a gene. In germline, CDR1 is LNHDA, CDR2 SQIVND (reference sequence). The chain's CDR3 is CASRTSGGLNHEQFF. In nucleotides, the CDR3 is TGTGCCAGTCGGACTAGCGGGGGTCTCAATCATGAGCAGTTCTTC.

The V and J genes are TRBV5-1 and TRBJ2-7; D unresolved. V was cut by 7 bases and J by 5 bases, with 10 bases left in between. Germline loops: CDR1 SGHRS, CDR2 YFSETQ. The CDR3 has 11 residues. In DNA, the CDR3 is TGCGCCAGCGAGGATGGCCACGAGCAGTACTTC. Protein: CASEDGHEQYF.

J is TRBJ1-2 and V is TRBV19; D possibly corresponds to TRBD1 (5 bases). Germline V gene sequence: CDR1 LNHDA, CDR2 SQIVND (reference sequence). Trimming took 4 bases from V and 4 from J, leaving 10 bases between them. This CDR3 spans 13 amino acids. CDR3 nucleotide sequence: TGTGCCAGTAGTAACCGACAGAGCTATGGCTACACCTTC. As protein: CASSNRQSYGYTF.

This chain links TRBV2 with TRBJ2-7, with 7 positions matching TRBD1. V lost 5 bases and J lost 2; bases outside the gene matches: 12. This CDR3 region has 16 residues. The germline gives CDR1 SNHLY, CDR2 FYNNEI. CDR3 region: CASSPPRTGRTYEQYF. In nucleotides, the CDR3 is TGTGCCAGCAGTCCACCACGGACAGGTCGCACCTACGAGCAGTACTTC.

This chain uses TRBV2 with TRBJ2-2, with a tentative D call TRBD2 (6 bases). CDR1 is SNHLY, CDR2 FYNNEI, per germline. V gave up 6 bases and J gave up 4 bases, with 12 bases separating them. The CDR3 is 14 amino acids. CDR3 sequence reads: CASRRGSSTGELFF. As DNA, the CDR3 is TGTGCCAGCAGGCGGGGATCGAGCACCGGGGAGCTGTTTTTT.

The chain is built from TRBV6-4 and TRBJ2-1, with 10 bases identical to TRBD2. CDR3 length: 15 amino acids. The germline CDR1 and CDR2 sequences are MRHNA and SNTAGT. Trimming removed 4 bases from V and 5 bases from J; junction bases left unmatched: 5. DNA of the CDR3: TGTGCCAGCAGTGTTCTAGCGGGAGCTAACAATGAGCAGTTCTTC. Translation: CASSVLAGANNEQFF.

The rearrangement joins TRBV7-2 to TRBJ2-7; TRBD2 agrees at 8 bases. CDR1 SGHTA and CDR2 FQGNSA come from the germline V gene. V shed 1 base, J shed 3 bases, and the junction held 5 bases outside the gene matches. The CDR3 loop spans 15 amino acids. The chain's CDR3 is CASSLDGRALYEQYF. The CDR3 coding sequence is TGTGCCAGCAGCTTAGACGGGAGGGCCCTCTACGAGCAGTACTTC.

V gene TRBV20-1 combines with J gene TRBJ1-2; D might be TRBD1 (6 bases). There are 11 residues in the CDR3. The germline V gene has CDR1 DFQATT and CDR2 SNEGSKA (reference sequence). With 5 bases removed from V and 4 bases from J, the gap between germline ends came to 8 bases. The CDR3 spells CSAGGLYGYTF. The CDR3, as DNA: TGCAGTGCTGGGGGCCTCTATGGCTACACCTTC.

V is TRBV19 and J is TRBJ1-3, with TRBD1 as a possible D gene (5 bases). The CDR3 is 14 amino acids. With 11 bases removed from V and 1 base from J, the gap between germline ends came to 15 bases. Germline CDR1 reads LNHDA; CDR2 reads SQIVND (reference sequence). The DNA of the CDR3 is TGTGCCTCGAAAACACAGGTATCTGGAAACACCATATATTTT. Protein product: CASKTQVSGNTIYF. Full variable domain (missing parts from reference TRBV19 and TRBJ1-3): DGGITQSPKYLFRKEGQNVTLSCEQNLNHDAMYWYRQDPGQGLRLIYYSQIVNDFQKGDIAEGYSVSREKKESFPLTVTSAQKNPTAFYLCASKTQVSGNTIYFGEGSWLTVV.

This rearrangement joins TRBV11-2 to TRBJ1-2; D possibly corresponds to TRBD1 (6 bases). V was clipped by 0 bases and J by 9 bases, with 20 bases between them. The CDR3 has 16 amino acids. CDR1 and CDR2 (germline): SGHAT, FQNNGV. The CDR3, as DNA: TGTGCCAGCAGCTTAGATCGTGTGACAGGAATCAGTCGCTACACCTTC. It specifies CASSLDRVTGISRYTF.

The V and J genes are TRBV5-1 and TRBJ2-1, with 7 nucleotides matching TRBD2. CDR1 and CDR2 from the germline V gene are SGHRS and YFSETQ. The CDR3 is made up of 18 amino acids. V lost 0 bases to trimming and J lost 0 bases; unmatched junction nucleotides: 9. This chain's CDR3 is CASSLAPSGMSSYNEQFF. For the CDR3, the DNA is TGCGCCAGCAGCTTGGCGCCTAGCGGAATGAGCTCCTACAATGAGCAGTTCTTC.

The chain has TRBV6-6 and TRBJ2-1; D uncertain. V dropped 8 bases and J dropped 5 bases, with 16 bases sitting between them. Germline lookup yields CDR1 MNHNY and CDR2 SVGAGI (reference sequence). This CDR3 contains 14 residues. The CDR3 nucleotides read TGTGCCAGCTCCCCTCGACAAGAAAACAATGAGCAGTTCTTC. Residues: CASSPRQENNEQFF.

This rearrangement joins TRBV28 to TRBJ2-3, with 9 bases aligning to TRBD2. Germline CDR1 MDHEN, CDR2 SYDVKM. The CDR3 extends over 15 amino acids. Trimming at V came to 5 bases and at J to 2 bases, leaving 5 bases not matched to a gene. CDR3 nucleotides: TGTGCCAGCAGTCCTCTAGCGGGATCCACAGATACGCAGTATTTT. This gives the protein CASSPLAGSTDTQYF.

This clone was counted a few times. The chain couples TRBV7-7 to TRBJ2-5; 7 bases line up with TRBD2. V trimming: 1 base; J trimming: 5 bases; junction bases outside the gene matches: 10. This CDR3 spans 16 amino acids. The germline V gene has CDR1 SSHAT and CDR2 FNYEAQ (reference sequence). The CDR3 loop is CASSLVGGSPGETQYF. DNA for the CDR3: TGTGCCAGCAGCTTAGTGGGGGGGTCGCCGGGGGAGACCCAGTACTTC.

V is TRBV19 and J is TRBJ2-2; D possibly corresponds to TRBD1 (6 bases). The CDR3 covers 15 residues. Trimming stripped 3 bases from V and 4 bases from J, with 12 bases between. The germline V gene encodes CDR1 LNHDA and CDR2 SQIVND (reference sequence). CDR3 residues: CASSINRVSTGELFF. In DNA, the CDR3 is TGTGCCAGTAGTATTAACAGGGTGAGCACCGGGGAGCTGTTTTTT.

The chain uses TRBV6-1 and TRBJ1-1; 9 bases fit TRBD1. CDR3 size: 15 residues. V lost 5 bases to trimming and J lost 1 base; unmatched junction nucleotides: 5. Germline assignment: CDR1 MNHNS and CDR2 SASEGT. The CDR3 nucleotides are TGTGCCAGCAGTCACAGGGGGCAGGCGAACACTGAAGCTTTCTTT. Translation: CASSHRGQANTEAFF.

The chain carries TRBV6-4 and TRBJ2-3; 10 bases line up with TRBD2. Germline CDR1 MRHNA, CDR2 SNTAGT. The CDR3 consists of 15 residues. J gave up 5 bases and V 5 bases, and 7 bases lay outside the gene matches. The CDR3 loop reads CASSRLAGAGDTQYF. The CDR3 DNA sequence: TGTGCCAGCAGTAGGCTAGCGGGAGCCGGAGATACGCAGTATTTT.